A selection of T cell receptor beta chains follows, all from one sample in a study of tumor-infiltrating lymphocytes in primary liver carcinoma. TCRdb redid the calling of the multiplex PCR reads with MiXCR, one entry per CDR3 protein. Among 300,000 to 350,000 distinct CDR3 sequences, 65% were seen once, and the ten largest hold roughly 6.5%. Sequenced sample: peripheral blood. The receptors originated from a man between 40 and 49 years old with primary liver carcinoma and hepatitis B virus infection. The conserved cysteine and the conserved F or W are not part of the CDR3 here. D genes are given only for firm matches.

v_gene: TRBV29-1
j_gene: TRBJ1-1
len: 11
d_gene: -
CDR3aa: SVESDGNTEAF

v_gene: TRBV21-1
j_gene: TRBJ2-5
len: 13
d_gene: -
CDR3aa: ASSTQEEVGETQY

v_gene: TRBV12-3/TRBV12-4
j_gene: TRBJ1-2
len: 13
d_gene: TRBD1
CDR3aa: ASSLGTGGGYGYT

v_gene: TRBV6-1
j_gene: TRBJ1-5
len: 13
d_gene: -
CDR3aa: ASSVLGGGNQPQH

v_gene: TRBV29-1
j_gene: TRBJ1-1
len: 10
d_gene: TRBD1
CDR3aa: SGIPGQGAAF

v_gene: TRBV6-5
j_gene: TRBJ2-7
len: 10
d_gene: -
CDR3aa: VTRGPQYEQY

v_gene: TRBV4-1
j_gene: TRBJ2-5
len: 14
d_gene: -
CDR3aa: ASSPSNLQGRETQY

v_gene: TRBV6-1
j_gene: TRBJ2-5
len: 12
d_gene: -
CDR3aa: ASLIGQHQETQY

v_gene: TRBV6-2/TRBV6-3
j_gene: TRBJ1-1
len: 12
d_gene: TRBD1
CDR3aa: ASSSGDSIPEAF

v_gene: TRBV11-2
j_gene: TRBJ2-7
len: 12
d_gene: -
CDR3aa: ASSLEGTSLKQY

v_gene: TRBV4-1
j_gene: TRBJ2-1
len: 14
d_gene: TRBD2
CDR3aa: ASSQDEGGPSHEQF

v_gene: TRBV6-6
j_gene: TRBJ1-1
len: 13
d_gene: -
CDR3aa: ASSFETWTWTEAF

v_gene: TRBV29-1
j_gene: TRBJ2-1
len: 11
d_gene: TRBD1
CDR3aa: SVEGVGQGRQF

v_gene: TRBV12-3/TRBV12-4
j_gene: TRBJ1-6
len: 12
d_gene: TRBD1
CDR3aa: ASTPGQGNSPLH

v_gene: TRBV24-1
j_gene: TRBJ2-1
len: 12
d_gene: -
CDR3aa: ATSLTGDYNEQF

v_gene: TRBV10-3
j_gene: TRBJ2-5
len: 14
d_gene: TRBD2
CDR3aa: AIRRGTSGKWETQY

v_gene: TRBV28
j_gene: TRBJ2-5
len: 9
d_gene: -
CDR3aa: ATRDQETQY

v_gene: TRBV4-1
j_gene: TRBJ2-3
len: 14
d_gene: -
CDR3aa: ASGQSAVGRTDTQY

v_gene: TRBV5-1
j_gene: TRBJ2-2
len: 15
d_gene: TRBD2
CDR3aa: ASSYLAGETNTGELF

v_gene: TRBV4-3
j_gene: TRBJ2-7
len: 13
d_gene: TRBD2
CDR3aa: ASNPGTSGDYEQY

v_gene: TRBV30
j_gene: TRBJ2-3
len: 15
d_gene: TRBD2
CDR3aa: AWSVRGVRPAPDTQY

v_gene: TRBV6-2/TRBV6-3
j_gene: TRBJ2-6
len: 18
d_gene: -
CDR3aa: ASSYARLPRENSGANVLT

v_gene: TRBV28
j_gene: TRBJ2-3
len: 12
d_gene: -
CDR3aa: ASRWGTGTDTKY

v_gene: TRBV4-2
j_gene: TRBJ2-1
len: 11
d_gene: -
CDR3aa: ASSQVGYNEQF

v_gene: TRBV4-3
j_gene: TRBJ2-2
len: 11
d_gene: -
CDR3aa: ASSHLNTGDLF

v_gene: TRBV4-1
j_gene: TRBJ1-2
len: 13
d_gene: -
CDR3aa: ASSQDDRLSYGYT

v_gene: TRBV4-2
j_gene: TRBJ2-5
len: 12
d_gene: -
CDR3aa: VSSQDGGRETQY

v_gene: TRBV11-2
j_gene: TRBJ1-6
len: 13
d_gene: -
CDR3aa: ASSLFTGNNSPLH

v_gene: TRBV12-3/TRBV12-4
j_gene: TRBJ1-1
len: 11
d_gene: -
CDR3aa: ASSLGLMGEAF

v_gene: TRBV24-1
j_gene: TRBJ2-1
len: 15
d_gene: TRBD2
CDR3aa: ATSARREGRKGREQF

v_gene: TRBV6-1
j_gene: TRBJ2-7
len: 12
d_gene: -
CDR3aa: ASRERPSEYEQY

v_gene: TRBV12-3/TRBV12-4
j_gene: TRBJ2-7
len: 13
d_gene: TRBD1
CDR3aa: ARGQTGTGTSRQY

v_gene: TRBV5-4
j_gene: TRBJ1-4
len: 11
d_gene: -
CDR3aa: ASSLVGDEKLF

v_gene: TRBV6-2/TRBV6-3
j_gene: TRBJ1-1
len: 14
d_gene: TRBD1
CDR3aa: DSSYAETGAGTEAF

v_gene: TRBV11-2
j_gene: TRBJ2-7
len: 12
d_gene: TRBD2
CDR3aa: ANSLAGIQGWQY

v_gene: TRBV5-1
j_gene: TRBJ2-3
len: 11
d_gene: -
CDR3aa: ASSGIEVGEQY

v_gene: TRBV11-2
j_gene: TRBJ2-2
len: 14
d_gene: -
CDR3aa: ASIPAHLRFTGELF

v_gene: TRBV24-1
j_gene: TRBJ1-1
len: 10
d_gene: -
CDR3aa: ATSDSGTGAF

v_gene: TRBV10-3
j_gene: TRBJ1-5
len: 11
d_gene: -
CDR3aa: AISESGNQPQH

v_gene: TRBV10-1
j_gene: TRBJ2-1
len: 14
d_gene: TRBD2
CDR3aa: ASSETSGRVYNEQF

v_gene: TRBV6-2/TRBV6-3
j_gene: TRBJ1-5
len: 13
d_gene: -
CDR3aa: ASSDRCSSNQPQH

v_gene: TRBV5-1
j_gene: TRBJ2-3
len: 14
d_gene: TRBD1
CDR3aa: ASSLSGTGGTDTQY